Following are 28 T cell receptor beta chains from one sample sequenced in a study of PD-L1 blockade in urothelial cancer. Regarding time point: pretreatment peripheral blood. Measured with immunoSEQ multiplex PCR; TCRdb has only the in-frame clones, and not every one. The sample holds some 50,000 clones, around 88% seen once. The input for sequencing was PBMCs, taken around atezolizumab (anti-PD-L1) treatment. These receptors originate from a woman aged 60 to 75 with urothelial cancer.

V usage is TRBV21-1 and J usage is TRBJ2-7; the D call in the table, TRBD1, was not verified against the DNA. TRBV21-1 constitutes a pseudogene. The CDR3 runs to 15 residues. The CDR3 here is CASSLQDSPAYEQYF. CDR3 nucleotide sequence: TGTGCCAGCAGCCTACAGGACAGCCCAGCCTACGAGCAGTACTTC.

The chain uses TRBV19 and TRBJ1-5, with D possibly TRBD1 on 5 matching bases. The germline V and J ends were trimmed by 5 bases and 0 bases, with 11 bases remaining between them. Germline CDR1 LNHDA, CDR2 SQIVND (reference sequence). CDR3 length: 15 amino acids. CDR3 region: CASSVRAHSNQPQHF. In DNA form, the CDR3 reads TGTGCCAGTAGTGTCAGGGCACATAGCAATCAGCCCCAGCATTTT. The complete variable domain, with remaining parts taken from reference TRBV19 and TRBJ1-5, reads DGGITQSPKYLFRKEGQNVTLSCEQNLNHDAMYWYRQDPGQGLRLIYYSQIVNDFQKGDIAEGYSVSREKKESFPLTVTSAQKNPTAFYLCASSVRAHSNQPQHFGDGTRLSIL.

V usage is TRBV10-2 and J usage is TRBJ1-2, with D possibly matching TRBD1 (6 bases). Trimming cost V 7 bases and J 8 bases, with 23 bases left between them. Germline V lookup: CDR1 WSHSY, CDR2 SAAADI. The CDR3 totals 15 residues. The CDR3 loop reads CASTFTAGVGRGYTF. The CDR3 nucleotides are TGCGCCAGCACCTTCACCGCAGGGGTAGGTAGGGGCTACACCTTC.

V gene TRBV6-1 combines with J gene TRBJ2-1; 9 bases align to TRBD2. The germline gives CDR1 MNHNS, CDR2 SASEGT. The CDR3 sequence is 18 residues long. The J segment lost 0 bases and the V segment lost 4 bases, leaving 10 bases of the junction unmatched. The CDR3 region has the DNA TGTGCCAGCAGTGCTCTAGCGGGGTGGGGGAGCTCCTACAATGAGCAGTTCTTC. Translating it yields CASSALAGWGSSYNEQFF.

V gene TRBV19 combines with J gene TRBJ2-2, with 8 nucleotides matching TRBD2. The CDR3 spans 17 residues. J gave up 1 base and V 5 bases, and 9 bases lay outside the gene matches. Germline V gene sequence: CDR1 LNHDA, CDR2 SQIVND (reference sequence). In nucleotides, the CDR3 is TGTGCCAGTAGTGCCCGTAGAAGCGGGAGGAACACCGGGGAGCTGTTTTTT. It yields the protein CASSARRSGRNTGELFF. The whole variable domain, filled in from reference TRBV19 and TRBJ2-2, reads DGGITQSPKYLFRKEGQNVTLSCEQNLNHDAMYWYRQDPGQGLRLIYYSQIVNDFQKGDIAEGYSVSREKKESFPLTVTSAQKNPTAFYLCASSARRSGRNTGELFFGEGSRLTVL.

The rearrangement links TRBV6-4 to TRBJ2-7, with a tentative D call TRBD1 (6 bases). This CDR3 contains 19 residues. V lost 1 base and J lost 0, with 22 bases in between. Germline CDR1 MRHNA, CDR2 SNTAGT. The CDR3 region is CASSDCRGHIHVRSYEQYF. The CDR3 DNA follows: TGTGCCAGCAGTGACTGTAGGGGACACATCCACGTTCGCTCCTACGAGCAGTACTTC.

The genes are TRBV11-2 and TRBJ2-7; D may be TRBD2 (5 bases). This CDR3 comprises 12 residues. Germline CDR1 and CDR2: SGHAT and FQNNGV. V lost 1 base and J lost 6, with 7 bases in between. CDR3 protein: CASSLGGGEQYF. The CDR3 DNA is TGTGCCAGCAGCTTAGGAGGAGGCGAGCAGTACTTC.

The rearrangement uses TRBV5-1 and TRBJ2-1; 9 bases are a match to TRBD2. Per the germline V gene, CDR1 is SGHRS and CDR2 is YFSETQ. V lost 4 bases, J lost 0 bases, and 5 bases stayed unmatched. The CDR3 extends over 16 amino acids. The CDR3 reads CASSARAGGSYNEQFF. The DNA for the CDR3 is TGCGCCAGCAGCGCCAGAGCGGGGGGCTCCTACAATGAGCAGTTCTTC.

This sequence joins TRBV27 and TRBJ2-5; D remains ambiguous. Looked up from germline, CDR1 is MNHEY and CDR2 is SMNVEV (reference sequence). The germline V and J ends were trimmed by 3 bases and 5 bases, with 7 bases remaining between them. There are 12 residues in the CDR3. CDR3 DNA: TGTGCCAGCAGTTTTAACGGGGAGACCCAGTACTTC. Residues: CASSFNGETQYF.

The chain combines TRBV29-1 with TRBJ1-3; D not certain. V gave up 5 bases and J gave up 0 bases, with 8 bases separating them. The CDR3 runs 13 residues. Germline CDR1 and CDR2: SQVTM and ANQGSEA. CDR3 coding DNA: TGCAGCGTTCCTACAGACTCTGGAAACACCATATATTTT. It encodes CSVPTDSGNTIYF.

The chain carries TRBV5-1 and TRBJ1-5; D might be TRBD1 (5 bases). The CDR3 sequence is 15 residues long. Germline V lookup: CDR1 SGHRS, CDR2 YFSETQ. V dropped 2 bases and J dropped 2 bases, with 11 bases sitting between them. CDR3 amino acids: CASSFQGRGNQPQHF. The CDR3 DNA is TGCGCCAGCAGCTTCCAGGGAAGGGGCAATCAGCCCCAGCATTTT.

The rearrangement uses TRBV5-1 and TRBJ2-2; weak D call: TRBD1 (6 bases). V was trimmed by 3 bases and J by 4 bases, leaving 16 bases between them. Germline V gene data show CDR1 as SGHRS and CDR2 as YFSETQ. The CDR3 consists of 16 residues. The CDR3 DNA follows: TGCGCCAGCAGCTCCCTCTCGACAGGACTCACCGGGGAGCTGTTTTTT. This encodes CASSSLSTGLTGELFF.

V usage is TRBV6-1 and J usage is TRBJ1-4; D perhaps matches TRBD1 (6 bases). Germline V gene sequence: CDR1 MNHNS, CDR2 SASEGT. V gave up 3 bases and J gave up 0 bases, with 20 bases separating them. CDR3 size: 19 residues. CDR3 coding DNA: TGTGCCAGCAGTGAGTTCCGGGACAAGCGGTCTGCAACTAATGAAAAACTGTTTTTT. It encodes CASSEFRDKRSATNEKLFF.

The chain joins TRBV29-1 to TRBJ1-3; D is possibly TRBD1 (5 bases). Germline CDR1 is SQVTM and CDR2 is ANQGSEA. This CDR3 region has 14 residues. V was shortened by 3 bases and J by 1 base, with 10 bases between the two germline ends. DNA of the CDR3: TGCAGCGTTGATGGGGCAGATTCTGGAAACACCATATATTTT. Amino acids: CSVDGADSGNTIYF.

CDR3 DNA: TGCAGCGTTGAGCGGGGGAAGAACGAGCAGTACTTC. Protein: CSVERGKNEQYF. V usage is TRBV29-1 and J usage is TRBJ2-7; 7 positions agree with TRBD2. The CDR3 contains 12 residues. The V segment lost 3 bases and the J segment 5 bases; nucleotides outside the gene matches: 4. Germline CDR1 is SQVTM and CDR2 is ANQGSEA.

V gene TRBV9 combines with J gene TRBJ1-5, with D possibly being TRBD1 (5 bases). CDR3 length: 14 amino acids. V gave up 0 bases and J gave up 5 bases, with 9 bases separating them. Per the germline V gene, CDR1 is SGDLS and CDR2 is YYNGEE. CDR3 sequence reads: CASSVVDSYQPQHF. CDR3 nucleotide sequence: TGTGCCAGCAGCGTAGTCGACAGCTATCAGCCCCAGCATTTT. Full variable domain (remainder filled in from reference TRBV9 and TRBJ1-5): DSGVTQTPKHLITATGQRVTLRCSPRSGDLSVYWYQQSLDQGLQFLIQYYNGEERAKGNILERFSAQQFPDLHSELNLSSLELGDSALYFCASSVVDSYQPQHFGDGTRLSIL.

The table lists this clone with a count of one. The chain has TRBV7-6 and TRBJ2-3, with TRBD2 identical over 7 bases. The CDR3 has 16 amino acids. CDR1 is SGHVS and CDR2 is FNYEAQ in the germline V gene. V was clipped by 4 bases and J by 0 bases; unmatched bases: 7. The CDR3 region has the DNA TGTGCCAGCAGCTCCTTGGCGGGGGTTAGCACAGATACGCAGTATTTT. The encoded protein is CASSSLAGVSTDTQYF.

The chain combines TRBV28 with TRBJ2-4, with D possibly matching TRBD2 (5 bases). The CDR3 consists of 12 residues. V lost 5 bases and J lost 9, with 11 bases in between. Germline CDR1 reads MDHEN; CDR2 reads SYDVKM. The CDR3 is CASSPRAGIQYF. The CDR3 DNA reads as TGTGCCAGCAGTCCGAGGGCCGGCATTCAGTACTTC. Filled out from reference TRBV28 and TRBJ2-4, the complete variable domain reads DVKVTQSSRYLVKRTGEKVFLECVQDMDHENMFWYRQDPGLGLRLIYFSYDVKMKEKGDIPEGYSVSREKKERFSLILESASTNQTSMYLCASSPRAGIQYFGAGTRLSVL.

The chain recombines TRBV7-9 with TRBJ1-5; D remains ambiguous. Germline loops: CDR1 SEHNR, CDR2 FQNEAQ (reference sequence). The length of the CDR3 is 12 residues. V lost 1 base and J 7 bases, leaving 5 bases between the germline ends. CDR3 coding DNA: TGTGCCAGCAGCTTAGAGCGACAGCCCCAGCATTTT. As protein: CASSLERQPQHF.

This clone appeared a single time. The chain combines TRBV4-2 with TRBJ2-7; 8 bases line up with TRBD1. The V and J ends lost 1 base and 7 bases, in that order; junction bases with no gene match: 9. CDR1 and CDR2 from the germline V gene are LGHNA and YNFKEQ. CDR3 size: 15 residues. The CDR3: CASSQATGTGREQYF. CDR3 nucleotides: TGTGCCAGCAGCCAAGCAACCGGGACAGGCCGAGAGCAGTACTTC.

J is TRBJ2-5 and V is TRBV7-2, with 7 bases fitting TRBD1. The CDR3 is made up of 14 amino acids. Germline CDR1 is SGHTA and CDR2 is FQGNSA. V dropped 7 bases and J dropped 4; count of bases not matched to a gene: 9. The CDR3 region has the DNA TGTGCCAGCAAAGAGGACAGGTACGGAGAGACCCAGTACTTC. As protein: CASKEDRYGETQYF.

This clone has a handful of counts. CDR3 protein: CASSTGYTQYF. DNA for the CDR3: TGTGCCAGCAGTACAGGGTATACGCAGTATTTT. This chain joins TRBV6-5 and TRBJ2-3; a weak D match, TRBD1 (6 bases). The CDR3 covers 11 residues. V was clipped by 5 bases and J by 7 bases, with 7 bases between them. Germline CDR1 and CDR2: MNHEY and SVGAGI.

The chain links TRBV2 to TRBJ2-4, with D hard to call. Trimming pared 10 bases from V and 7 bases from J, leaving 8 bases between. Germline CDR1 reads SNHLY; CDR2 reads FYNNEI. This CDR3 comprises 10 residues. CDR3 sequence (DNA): TGTGCCACCTCGGAGAACATTCAGTACTTC. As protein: CATSENIQYF.

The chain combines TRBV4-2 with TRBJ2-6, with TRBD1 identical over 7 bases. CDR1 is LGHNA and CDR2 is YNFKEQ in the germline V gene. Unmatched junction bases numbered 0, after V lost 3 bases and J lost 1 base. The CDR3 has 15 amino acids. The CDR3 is CASSQTGSGANVLTF. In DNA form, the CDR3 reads TGTGCCAGCAGCCAGACAGGGTCTGGGGCCAACGTCCTGACTTTC.

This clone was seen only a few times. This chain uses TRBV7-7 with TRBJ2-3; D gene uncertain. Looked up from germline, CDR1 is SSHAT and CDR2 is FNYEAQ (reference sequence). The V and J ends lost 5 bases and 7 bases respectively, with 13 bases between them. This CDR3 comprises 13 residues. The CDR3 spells CASSPISRNTQYF. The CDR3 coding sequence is TGTGCCAGCAGCCCTATATCGCGAAATACGCAGTATTTT.

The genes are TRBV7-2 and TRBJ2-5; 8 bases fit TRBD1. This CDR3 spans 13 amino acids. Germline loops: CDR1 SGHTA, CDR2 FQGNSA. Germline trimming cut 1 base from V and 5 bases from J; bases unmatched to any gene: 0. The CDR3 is CASSLGQGETQYF. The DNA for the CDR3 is TGTGCCAGCAGCTTAGGACAGGGGGAGACCCAGTACTTC. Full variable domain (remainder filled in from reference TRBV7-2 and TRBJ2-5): GAGVSQSPSNKVTEKGKDVELRCDPISGHTALYWYRQSLGQGLEFLIYFQGNSAPDKSGLPSDRFSAERTGGSVSTLTIQRTQQEDSAVYLCASSLGQGETQYFGPGTRLLVL.

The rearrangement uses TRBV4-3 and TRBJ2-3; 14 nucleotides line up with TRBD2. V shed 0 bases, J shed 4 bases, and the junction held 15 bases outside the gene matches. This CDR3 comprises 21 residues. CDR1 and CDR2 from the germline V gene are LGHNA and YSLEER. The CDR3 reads CASSQDPIGDGTSGSADTQYF. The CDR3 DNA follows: TGCGCCAGCAGCCAAGACCCCATAGGGGACGGGACTAGCGGGAGTGCAGATACGCAGTATTTT.

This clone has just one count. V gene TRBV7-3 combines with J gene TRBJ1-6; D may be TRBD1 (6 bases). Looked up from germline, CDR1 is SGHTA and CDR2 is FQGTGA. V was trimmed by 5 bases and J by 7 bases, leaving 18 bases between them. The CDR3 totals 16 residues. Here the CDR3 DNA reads TGTGCCAGCAGCCCCCTGGGCAGGGGACGGAATTCACCCCTCCACTTT. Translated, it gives CASSPLGRGRNSPLHF.